This TCR beta chain comes out of a study of cytomegalovirus exposure and HLA in healthy donors. Whole-study findings and limits: A later analysis linked fewer than 20,000 TCR beta sequences to HLA alleles at 0.05 false discovery rate.

The study ran its PCR with 60 Vbeta and 13 Jbeta primers. Generated by immunoSEQ multiplex PCR, the TCRdb table keeps only in-frame clones and is missing some. The sample holds under 300,000 clones, 80% to 95% seen once. Germline loops: CDR1 MNHNY, CDR2 SVGAGI (reference sequence). V lost 2 bases, J lost 5 bases, and 8 bases stayed unmatched. The CDR3 has 15 amino acids. In regard to this clone: Its antigen is unknown.

The donors were healthy bone marrow donors. The chain links TRBV6-6 to TRBJ2-7; 8 bases line up with TRBD2. The clonotype originates from a girl aged 2 to 9 in good health and CMV-seronegative. The sequenced material came from PBMCs. DNA of the CDR3: TGTGCCAGCAGTTACACCGGGCGGGGGGCTAACGAGCAGTACTTC. Amino acids: CASSYTGRGANEQYF.